This record concerns one T cell receptor beta chain sequence. Germline assignment: CDR1 MNHNY and CDR2 SVGAGI (reference sequence). CDR3 length: 11 residues. This entry belongs to a study of blood T cells in healthy people across ages. Through a sample-barcoded 5' primer and a J-beta primer mix, a second PCR was run for roughly 7 to 12 cycles. TCRdb independently ran MiXCR on the 5' RACE reads; one entry per CDR3 protein. The sample gives 1,500,000 or so distinct CDR3 sequences, roughly 59% of which show up once; about 6.3% is in the top ten. The chain couples TRBV6-6 to TRBJ2-5; tentatively, D is TRBD2 (5 bases). The J call is uncertain, as TRBJ2-7 better fits the DNA end. The sequence was collected from a man between 18 and 35 years old in good health. Source material: blood. The CDR3 region is CASSYLAEQYF. DNA for the CDR3: TGTGCCAGCAGTTACCTAGCCGAGCAGTACTTC.